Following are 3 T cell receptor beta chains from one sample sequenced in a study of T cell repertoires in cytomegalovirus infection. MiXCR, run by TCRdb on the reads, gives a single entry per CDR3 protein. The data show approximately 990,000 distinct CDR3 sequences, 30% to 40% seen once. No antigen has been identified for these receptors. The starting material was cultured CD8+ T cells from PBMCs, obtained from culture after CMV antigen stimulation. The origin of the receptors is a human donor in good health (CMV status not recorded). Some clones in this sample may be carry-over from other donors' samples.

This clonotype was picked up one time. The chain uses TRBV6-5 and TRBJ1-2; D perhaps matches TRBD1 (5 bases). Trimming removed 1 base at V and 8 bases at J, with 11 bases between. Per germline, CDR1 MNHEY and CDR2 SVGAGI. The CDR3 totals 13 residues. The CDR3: CASSYLGGGGYTF. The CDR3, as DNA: TGTGCCAGCAGTTACTTGGGGGGAGGGGGCTACACCTTC.

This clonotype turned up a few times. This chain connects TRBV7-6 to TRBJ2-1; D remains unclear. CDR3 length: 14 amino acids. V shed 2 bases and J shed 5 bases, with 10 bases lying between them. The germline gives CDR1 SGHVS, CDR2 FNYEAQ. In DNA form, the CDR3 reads TGTGCCAGCAGCTTAAAGGGAACGGACAATGAGCAGTTCTTC. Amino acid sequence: CASSLKGTDNEQFF.

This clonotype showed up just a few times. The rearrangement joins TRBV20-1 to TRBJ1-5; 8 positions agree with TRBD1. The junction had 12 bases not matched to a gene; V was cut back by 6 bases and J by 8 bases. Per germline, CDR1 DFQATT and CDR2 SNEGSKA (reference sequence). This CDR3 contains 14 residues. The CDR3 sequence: CSAQRRTGLKPQHF. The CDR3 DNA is TGCAGTGCCCAACGCCGGACAGGGCTAAAGCCCCAGCATTTT.